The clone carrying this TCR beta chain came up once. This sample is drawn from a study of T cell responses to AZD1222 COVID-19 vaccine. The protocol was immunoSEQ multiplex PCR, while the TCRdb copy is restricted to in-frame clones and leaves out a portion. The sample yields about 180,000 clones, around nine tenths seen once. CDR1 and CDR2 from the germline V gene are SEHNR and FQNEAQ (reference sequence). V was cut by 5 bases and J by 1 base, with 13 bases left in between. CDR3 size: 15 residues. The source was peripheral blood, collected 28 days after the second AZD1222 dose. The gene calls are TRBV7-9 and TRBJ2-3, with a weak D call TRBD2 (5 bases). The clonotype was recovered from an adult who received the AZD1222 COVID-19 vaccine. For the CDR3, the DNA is TGTGCCAGCAGCCCCCAACCAGCGGGCACAGATACGCAGTATTTT. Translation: CASSPQPAGTDTQYF.